The clone carrying this T cell receptor (beta chain) has ten or more counts. These data come from a study of T cells in Graves' hyperthyroidism and ophthalmopathy. Looking at the study overall: Upon initial diagnosis and before any treatment, peripheral blood was collected.

Researchers amplified the TCR beta CDR3 regions from RNA transcripts. Using the HTBI primer set, a first-round RT-PCR was run on the TCR CDR3. TCRdb re-analysed the multiplex PCR reads in MiXCR, keeping a single row per CDR3 protein. Of a few hundred thousand distinct CDR3 sequences detected, roughly a sixth appear once; the ten largest clones hold 2.5% to 4%. For ophthalmopathy patients, the Clinical Activity Score was at least 3 and the NOSPECS grade at least 4; duration was under 3 months. Patients were excluded for uncontrolled infection, other autoimmune disease, pregnancy or lactation. On the basis of clinical symptoms, serum thyroxine and TRAb, thyroid ultrasound and orbital computed tomography, diagnoses were made. CDR3 length: 14 residues. The germline V gene has CDR1 SGHRS and CDR2 YFSETQ. V gave up 4 bases and J gave up 2 bases, with 12 bases separating them.

V is TRBV5-1 and J is TRBJ1-1; no reliable D call. The sample was blood. This TCR came from a woman in her thirties or forties with Graves' ophthalmopathy. The CDR3 DNA reads TGCGCCAGCAGCCATGTTGGGCTAAACACTGAAGCTTTCTTT. Amino acids: CASSHVGLNTEAFF. The full variable domain, completed using reference TRBV5-1 and TRBJ1-1, is KAGVTQTPRYLIKTRGQQVTLSCSPISGHRSVSWYQQTPGQGLQFLFEYFSETQRNKGNFPGRFSGRQFSNSRSEMNVSTLELGDSALYLCASSHVGLNTEAFFGQGTRLTVV.